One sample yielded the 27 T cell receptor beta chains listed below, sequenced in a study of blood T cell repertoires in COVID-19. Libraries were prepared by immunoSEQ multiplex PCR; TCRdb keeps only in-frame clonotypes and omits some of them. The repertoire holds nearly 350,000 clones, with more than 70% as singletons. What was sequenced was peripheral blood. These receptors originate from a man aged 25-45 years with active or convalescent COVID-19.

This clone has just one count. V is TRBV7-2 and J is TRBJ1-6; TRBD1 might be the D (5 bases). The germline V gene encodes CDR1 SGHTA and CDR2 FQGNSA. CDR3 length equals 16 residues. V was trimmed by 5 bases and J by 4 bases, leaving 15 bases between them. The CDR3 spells CASSPSQGGYNSPLHF. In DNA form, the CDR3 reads TGTGCCAGCAGCCCTTCCCAGGGCGGATATAATTCACCCCTCCACTTT.

The CDR3 region has the DNA TGTGCCAGTAGTACAACGGGACAGGGCTGGGGCTATGGCTACACCTTC. It encodes CASSTTGQGWGYGYTF. The rearrangement joins TRBV19 to TRBJ1-2; 9 bases map to TRBD1. Trimming cost V 4 bases and J 4 bases; bases outside gene matches: 10. Per the germline V gene, CDR1 is LNHDA and CDR2 is SQIVND (reference sequence). The CDR3 spans 16 residues.

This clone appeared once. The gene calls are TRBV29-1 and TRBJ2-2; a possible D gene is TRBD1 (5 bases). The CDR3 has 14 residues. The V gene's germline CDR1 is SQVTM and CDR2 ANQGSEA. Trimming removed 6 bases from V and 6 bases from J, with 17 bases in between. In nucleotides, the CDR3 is TGCAGCGTGGTAAATAGGGGCGCCGCCGGGGAGCTGTTTTTT. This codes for CSVVNRGAAGELFF.

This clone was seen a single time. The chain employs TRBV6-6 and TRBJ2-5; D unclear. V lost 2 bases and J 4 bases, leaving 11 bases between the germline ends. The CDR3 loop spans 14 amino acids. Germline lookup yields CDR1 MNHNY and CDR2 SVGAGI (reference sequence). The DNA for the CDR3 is TGTGCCAGCAGTTACGGTAGCAGCCTAGAGACCCAGTACTTC. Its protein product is CASSYGSSLETQYF.

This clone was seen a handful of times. For the CDR3, the DNA is TGTGCCAGCAGTCGTGACGGGGAGAGGTCCTACGAGCAGTACTTC. Its translation: CASSRDGERSYEQYF. The rearrangement uses TRBV27 and TRBJ2-7, with D maybe TRBD2 (5 bases). The CDR3 is 15 amino acids. Germline V gene lookup returns CDR1 MNHEY and CDR2 SMNVEV (reference sequence). V dropped 5 bases and J dropped 1 base, with 15 bases sitting between them.

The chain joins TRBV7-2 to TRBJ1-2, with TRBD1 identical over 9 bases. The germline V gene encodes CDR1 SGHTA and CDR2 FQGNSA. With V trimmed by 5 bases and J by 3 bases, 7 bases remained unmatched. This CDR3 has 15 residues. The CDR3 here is CASSRTTGGYYGYTF. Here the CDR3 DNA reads TGTGCCAGCAGCCGCACGACAGGGGGTTACTATGGCTACACCTTC. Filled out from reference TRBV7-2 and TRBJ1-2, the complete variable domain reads GAGVSQSPSNKVTEKGKDVELRCDPISGHTALYWYRQSLGQGLEFLIYFQGNSAPDKSGLPSDRFSAERTGGSVSTLTIQRTQQEDSAVYLCASSRTTGGYYGYTFGSGTRLTVV.

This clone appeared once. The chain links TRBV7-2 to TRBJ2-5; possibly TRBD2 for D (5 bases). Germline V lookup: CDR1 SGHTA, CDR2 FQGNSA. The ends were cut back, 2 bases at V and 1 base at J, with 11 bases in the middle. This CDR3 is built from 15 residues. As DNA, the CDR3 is TGTGCCAGCAGCTTATCGGCGGGTTTCCAAGAGACCCAGTACTTC. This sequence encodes CASSLSAGFQETQYF.

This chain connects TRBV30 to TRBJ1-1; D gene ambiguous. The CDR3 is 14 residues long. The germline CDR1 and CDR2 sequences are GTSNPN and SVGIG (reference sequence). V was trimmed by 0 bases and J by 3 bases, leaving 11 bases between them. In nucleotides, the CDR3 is TGTGCCTGGAGTGTAATGATAGCGGACACTGAAGCTTTCTTT. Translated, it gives CAWSVMIADTEAFF.

The DNA of the CDR3 is TGTGCCAGCAGCTCGGACAGGTCCTATCAGCCCCAGCATTTT. Its translation is CASSSDRSYQPQHF. The rearrangement joins TRBV6-5 to TRBJ1-5, with 7 nucleotides matching TRBD1. CDR3 size: 14 residues. Germline V gene sequence: CDR1 MNHEY, CDR2 SVGAGI. Trimming removed 6 bases from V and 5 bases from J; junction bases left unmatched: 7.

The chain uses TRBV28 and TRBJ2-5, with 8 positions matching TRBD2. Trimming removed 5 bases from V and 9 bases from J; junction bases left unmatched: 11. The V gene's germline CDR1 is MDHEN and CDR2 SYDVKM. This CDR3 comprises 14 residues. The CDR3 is CASSPDAGGGAQYF. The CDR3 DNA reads TGTGCCAGCAGTCCAGATGCGGGAGGAGGAGCCCAGTACTTC.

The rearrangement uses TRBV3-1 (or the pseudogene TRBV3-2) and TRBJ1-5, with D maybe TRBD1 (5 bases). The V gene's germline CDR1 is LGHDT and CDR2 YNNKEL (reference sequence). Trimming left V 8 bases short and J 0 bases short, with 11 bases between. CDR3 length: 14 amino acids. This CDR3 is CASRTQVSNQPQHF. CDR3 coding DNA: TGTGCCAGCCGGACACAAGTTAGCAATCAGCCCCAGCATTTT.

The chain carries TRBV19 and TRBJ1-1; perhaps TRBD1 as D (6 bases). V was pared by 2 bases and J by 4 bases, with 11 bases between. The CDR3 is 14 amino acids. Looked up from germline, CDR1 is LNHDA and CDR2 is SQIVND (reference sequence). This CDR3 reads CASSITGSGTEAFF. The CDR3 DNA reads TGTGCCAGTAGTATAACAGGGTCGGGCACTGAAGCTTTCTTT.

The CDR3 DNA reads TGTGCCAGCAGTCCAGGGACAGGGTGGGTAGAGACCCAGTACTTC. Amino acid sequence: CASSPGTGWVETQYF. V gene TRBV27 combines with J gene TRBJ2-5; 9 nucleotides line up with TRBD1. Looked up from germline, CDR1 is MNHEY and CDR2 is SMNVEV (reference sequence). CDR3 length: 15 amino acids. Unmatched junction bases numbered 8, after V lost 5 bases and J lost 4 bases.

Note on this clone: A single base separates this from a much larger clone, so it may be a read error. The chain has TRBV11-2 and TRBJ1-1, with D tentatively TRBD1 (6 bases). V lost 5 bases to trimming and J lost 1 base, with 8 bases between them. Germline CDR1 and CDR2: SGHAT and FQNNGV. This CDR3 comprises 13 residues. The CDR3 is CASSQQGNTEAFF. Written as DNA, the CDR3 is TGTGCCAGCAGCCAACAGGGGAACACTGAAGCTTTCTTT.

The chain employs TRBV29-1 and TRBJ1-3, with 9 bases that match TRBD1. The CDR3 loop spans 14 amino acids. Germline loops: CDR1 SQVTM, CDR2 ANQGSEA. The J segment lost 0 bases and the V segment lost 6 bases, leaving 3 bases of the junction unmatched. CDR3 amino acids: CSVGTGSSGNTIYF. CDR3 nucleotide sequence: TGCAGCGTCGGGACAGGGAGCTCTGGAAACACCATATATTTT.

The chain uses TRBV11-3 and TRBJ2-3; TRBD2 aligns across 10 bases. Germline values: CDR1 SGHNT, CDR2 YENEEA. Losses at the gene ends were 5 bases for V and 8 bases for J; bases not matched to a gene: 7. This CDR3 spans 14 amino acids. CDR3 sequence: CASSPLAGVGTQYF. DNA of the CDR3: TGTGCCAGCAGCCCCCTAGCGGGGGTTGGTACGCAGTATTTT.

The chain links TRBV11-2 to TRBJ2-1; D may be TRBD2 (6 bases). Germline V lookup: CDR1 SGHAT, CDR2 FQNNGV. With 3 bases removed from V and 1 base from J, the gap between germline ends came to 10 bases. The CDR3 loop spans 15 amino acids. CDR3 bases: TGTGCCAGCAGCTTCTTGGCGGGGTCCTACAATGAGCAGTTCTTC. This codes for CASSFLAGSYNEQFF.

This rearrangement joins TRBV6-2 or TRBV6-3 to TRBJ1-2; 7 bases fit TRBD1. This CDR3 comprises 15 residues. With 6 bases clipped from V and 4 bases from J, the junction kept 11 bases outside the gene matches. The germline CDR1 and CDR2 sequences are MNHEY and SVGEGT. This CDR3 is CASSRLDRDAYGYTF. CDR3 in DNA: TGTGCCAGCAGCCGACTTGACAGGGATGCCTATGGCTACACCTTC.

CDR3 region: CASSSSPGTGLGYTF. The CDR3 DNA follows: TGTGCCAGCAGCTCCAGTCCCGGGACAGGTTTGGGCTACACCTTC. The genes are TRBV7-8 and TRBJ1-2; 8 nucleotides match TRBD1. Germline loops: CDR1 SGHVS, CDR2 FQNEAQ. Trimming removed 4 bases from V and 8 bases from J; junction bases left unmatched: 12. The CDR3 totals 15 residues. Full variable domain (rest looked up from reference TRBV7-8 and TRBJ1-2): GAGVSQSPRYKVAKRGQDVALRCDPISGHVSLFWYQQALGQGPEFLTYFQNEAQLDKSGLPSDRFFAERPEGSVSTLKIQRTQQEDSAVYLCASSSSPGTGLGYTFGSGTRLTVV.

As DNA, the CDR3 is TGTGCCAGCAGTATTATCCGTGCAGCGGGGCACTACTACTTC. As protein: CASSIIRAAGHYYF. The chain has TRBV28 and TRBJ2-5, with 7 positions matching TRBD2. This CDR3 comprises 14 residues. With 5 bases clipped from V and 14 bases from J, the junction kept 17 bases outside the gene matches. CDR1 is MDHEN and CDR2 is SYDVKM in the germline V gene.

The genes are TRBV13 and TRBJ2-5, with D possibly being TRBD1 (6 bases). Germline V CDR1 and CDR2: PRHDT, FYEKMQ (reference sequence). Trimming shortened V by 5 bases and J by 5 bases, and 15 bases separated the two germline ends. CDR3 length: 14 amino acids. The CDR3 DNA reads TGTGCCAGCAGCCCCAGGGGAGTCGAGGAGACCCAGTACTTC. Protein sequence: CASSPRGVEETQYF.

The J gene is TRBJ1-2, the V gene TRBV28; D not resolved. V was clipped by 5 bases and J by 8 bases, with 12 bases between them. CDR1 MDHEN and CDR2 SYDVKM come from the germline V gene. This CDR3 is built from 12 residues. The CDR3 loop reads CASSDGENGYTF. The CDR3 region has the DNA TGTGCCAGCAGTGACGGGGAGAACGGCTACACCTTC.

As DNA, the CDR3 is TGTGCCAGCAGCTTAAACAGGGCAGGAAACACCATATATTTT. Protein sequence: CASSLNRAGNTIYF. This chain joins TRBV7-9 and TRBJ1-3; tentatively, D is TRBD1 (6 bases). The V end was cut by 2 bases, the J end by 4 bases, with 9 bases between. Germline lookup yields CDR1 SEHNR and CDR2 FQNEAQ (reference sequence). The CDR3 is 14 amino acids.

The DNA of the CDR3 is TGCGCCAGCAGCTTGGAGGCAGCGGCTGGAAACACCATATATTTT. It translates to CASSLEAAAGNTIYF. V usage is TRBV5-1 and J usage is TRBJ1-3; D gene ambiguous. CDR1 and CDR2 (germline): SGHRS, YFSETQ. There are 15 residues in the CDR3. The V and J ends lost 0 bases and 2 bases respectively, with 9 bases between them.

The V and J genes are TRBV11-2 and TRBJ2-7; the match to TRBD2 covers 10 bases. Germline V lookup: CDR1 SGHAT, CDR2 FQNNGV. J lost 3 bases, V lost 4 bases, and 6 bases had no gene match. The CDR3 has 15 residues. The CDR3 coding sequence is TGTGCCAGCAGCTCCAAAACTAGCGGGGTCTACGAGCAGTACTTC. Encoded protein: CASSSKTSGVYEQYF. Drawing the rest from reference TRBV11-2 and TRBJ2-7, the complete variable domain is EAGVAQSPRYKIIEKRQSVAFWCNPISGHATLYWYQQILGQGPKLLIQFQNNGVVDDSQLPKDRFSAERLKGVDSTLKIQPAKLEDSAVYLCASSSKTSGVYEQYFGPGTRLTVT.

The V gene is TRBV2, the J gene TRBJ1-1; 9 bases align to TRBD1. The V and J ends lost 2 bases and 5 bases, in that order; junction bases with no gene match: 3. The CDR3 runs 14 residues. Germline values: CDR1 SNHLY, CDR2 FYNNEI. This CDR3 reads CASSETGGWTEAFF. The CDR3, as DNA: TGTGCCAGCAGTGAAACAGGGGGCTGGACTGAAGCTTTCTTT. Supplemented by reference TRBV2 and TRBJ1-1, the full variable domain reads EPEVTQTPSHQVTQMGQEVILRCVPISNHLYFYWYRQILGQKVEFLVSFYNNEISEKSEIFDDQFSVERPDGSNFTLKIRSTKLEDSAMYFCASSETGGWTEAFFGQGTRLTVV.

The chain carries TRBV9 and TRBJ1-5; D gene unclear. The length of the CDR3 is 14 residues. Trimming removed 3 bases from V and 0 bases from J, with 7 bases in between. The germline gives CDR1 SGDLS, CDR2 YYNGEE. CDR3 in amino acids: CASSAGNSNQPQHF. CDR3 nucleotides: TGTGCCAGCAGCGCCGGTAATAGCAATCAGCCCCAGCATTTT. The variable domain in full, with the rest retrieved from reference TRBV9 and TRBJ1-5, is DSGVTQTPKHLITATGQRVTLRCSPRSGDLSVYWYQQSLDQGLQFLIQYYNGEERAKGNILERFSAQQFPDLHSELNLSSLELGDSALYFCASSAGNSNQPQHFGDGTRLSIL.